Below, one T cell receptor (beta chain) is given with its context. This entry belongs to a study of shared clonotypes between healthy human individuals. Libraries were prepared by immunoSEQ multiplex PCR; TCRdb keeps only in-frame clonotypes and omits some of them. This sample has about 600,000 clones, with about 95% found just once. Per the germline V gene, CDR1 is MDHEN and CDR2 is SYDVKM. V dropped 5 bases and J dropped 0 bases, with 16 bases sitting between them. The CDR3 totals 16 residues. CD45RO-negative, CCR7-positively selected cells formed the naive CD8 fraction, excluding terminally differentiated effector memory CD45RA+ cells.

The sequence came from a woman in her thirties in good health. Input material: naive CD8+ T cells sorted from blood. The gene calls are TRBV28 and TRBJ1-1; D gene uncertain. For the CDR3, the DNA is TGTGCCAGCAGTACCAATTTGGAGATAATGAACACTGAAGCTTTCTTT. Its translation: CASSTNLEIMNTEAFF.